This entry concerns a single TCR beta chain. Its antigen is not identified. The data derive from a study of T cell responses to AZD1222 COVID-19 vaccine. General observations from the study: Donor demographics were predominantly white British with a female majority; clonal diversity may be underestimated. Spike-specific TCRs gained breadth and depth after people received two AZD1222 doses.

The data were produced by immunoSEQ multiplex PCR, yet TCRdb's version contains in-frame clones alone and is incomplete. The sample consists of fewer than 150,000 clones, approximately 94% of them appearing once. The material sequenced was peripheral blood, taken on day 0 of AZD1222 vaccination. This TCR was sampled from an adult in good health.

CDR3 bases: TGTGCCAGCAGCGCTGGACAGGGTGGGACTGAAGCTTTCTTT. Amino acids: CASSAGQGGTEAFF. The chain carries TRBV7-8 and TRBJ1-1; 8 bases are shared with TRBD1. With 5 bases clipped from V and 5 bases from J, the junction kept 7 bases outside the gene matches. This CDR3 has 14 residues. Germline CDR1 is SGHVS and CDR2 is FQNEAQ.